The 24 T cell receptor beta chains below all came from one sample that was sequenced in a study of blood T cells in healthy people across ages. Combining a sample-barcoded 5' primer with a J-beta primer mix, a second PCR ran for roughly 7 to 11 cycles. TCRdb passed the 5' RACE reads through MiXCR, listing each CDR3 protein once. In the table there are approximately 820,000 distinct CDR3 sequences, approximately 48% of which are singletons. The sequencing input was blood. Every receptor here comes from a man in his 60s in good health.

The V and J genes are TRBV12-3 or TRBV12-4 and TRBJ2-1; the match to TRBD1 covers 10 bases. V gave up 7 bases and J gave up 13 bases; unmatched junction bases: 22. The CDR3 is 17 residues long. The CDR3 sequence: CASTPYTGTGAWETQFF. The CDR3 DNA reads as TGTGCCAGCACCCCGTATACCGGGACAGGGGCGTGGGAGACCCAGTTCTTC.

The chain's CDR3 is CASSSGGRANQPQHF. The CDR3 nucleotides read TGTGCCAGCAGCTCGGGGGGCAGGGCTAATCAGCCCCAGCATTTT. The V gene is TRBV7-2, the J gene TRBJ1-5; a weak D match, TRBD1 (6 bases). V lost 4 bases, J lost 4 bases, and 14 bases lay in between. CDR1 and CDR2 (germline): SGHTA, FQGNSA. The CDR3 runs 15 residues.

The genes are TRBV6-2 or TRBV6-3 and TRBJ1-2; 9 bases map to TRBD1. Germline CDR1 and CDR2: MNHEY and SVGEGT. V was pared by 6 bases and J by 4 bases, with 9 bases of the junction left unmatched. This CDR3 has 15 amino acids. The CDR3 bases are TGTGCCAGCAGCGCGGGACAGGGAGTTTCCTATGGCTACACCTTC. Protein product: CASSAGQGVSYGYTF.

The chain has TRBV20-1 and TRBJ1-5; tentatively, D is TRBD1 (5 bases). Germline loops: CDR1 DFQATT, CDR2 SNEGSKA (reference sequence). The CDR3 covers 14 residues. Trimming removed 3 bases at V and 2 bases at J, with 11 bases between. The CDR3 spells CSARGGDGNQPQHF. CDR3 sequence (DNA): TGCAGTGCTAGGGGAGGGGACGGCAATCAGCCCCAGCATTTT.

The rearrangement links TRBV20-1 to TRBJ2-3; 8 bases are a match to TRBD2. CDR1 and CDR2 from the germline V gene are DFQATT and SNEGSKA (reference sequence). With 3 bases clipped from V and 0 bases from J, the junction kept 5 bases outside the gene matches. The CDR3 runs to 15 residues. The CDR3 reads CSARVAGSSTDTQYF. The CDR3 bases are TGCAGTGCTAGGGTAGCGGGGTCTAGCACAGATACGCAGTATTTT.

This clonotype occurred many times. The V gene is TRBV20-1, the J gene TRBJ2-3, with 9 nucleotides matching TRBD2. This CDR3 has 15 amino acids. Germline V gene lookup returns CDR1 DFQATT and CDR2 SNEGSKA (reference sequence). Trimming took 3 bases from V and 1 from J; bases not matched to a gene: 5. Here the CDR3 DNA reads TGCAGTGCTAGCAGAAGACTAGCGGGCACAGATACGCAGTATTTT. Protein: CSASRRLAGTDTQYF.

This chain links TRBV19 with TRBJ2-6; 13 nucleotides agree with TRBD2. The ends lost 7 bases at V and 2 bases at J; junction bases unmatched: 5. The CDR3 has 17 residues. The germline V gene has CDR1 LNHDA and CDR2 SQIVND (reference sequence). DNA for the CDR3: TGTGCCAGTACACCGGGACTAGCGGGGACTGGGGCCAACGTCCTGACTTTC. This sequence encodes CASTPGLAGTGANVLTF. Complete variable domain (other parts from reference TRBV19 and TRBJ2-6): DGGITQSPKYLFRKEGQNVTLSCEQNLNHDAMYWYRQDPGQGLRLIYYSQIVNDFQKGDIAEGYSVSREKKESFPLTVTSAQKNPTAFYLCASTPGLAGTGANVLTFGAGSRLTVL.

With regard to this clonotype: One end of the junction is discordant with germline, which a read error may explain. The chain couples TRBV28 to TRBJ2-3; D is uncertain. This CDR3 has 13 amino acids. CDR1 is MDHEN, CDR2 SYDVKM, per germline. CDR3 residues: CANSPRPTDTQYF. The CDR3 DNA sequence: TGTGCCAACAGTCCAAGACCCACAGATACGCAGTATTTT.

This clonotype was counted once. The chain uses TRBV5-4 and TRBJ2-3; TRBD1 is a possible D gene (6 bases). The CDR3 totals 16 residues. V was pared by 4 bases and J by 6 bases, with 21 bases between. Germline V gene data show CDR1 as SGHNT and CDR2 as YYREEE (reference sequence). The CDR3 DNA is TGTGCCAGCAGCCTCCCCCCGGGGACATCCCCGGATACGCAGTATTTT. It translates to CASSLPPGTSPDTQYF.

V is TRBV28 and J is TRBJ2-3, with D uncertain. The CDR3 totals 14 residues. The V end lost 5 bases, the J end lost 0 bases, and 9 bases lay between the germline ends. CDR1 and CDR2 from the germline V gene are MDHEN and SYDVKM. CDR3 nucleotide sequence: TGTGCCAGCAGTCCGTGGGGAAGCACAGATACGCAGTATTTT. Amino acid sequence: CASSPWGSTDTQYF.

J is TRBJ2-7 and V is TRBV4-3; 10 bases agree with TRBD1. Germline V gene data show CDR1 as LGHNA and CDR2 as YSLEER. Trimming took 4 bases from V and 5 from J; bases not matched to a gene: 8. This CDR3 contains 15 residues. CDR3: CASSRDGQGVNEQYF. DNA for the CDR3: TGCGCCAGCAGCCGAGACGGACAGGGGGTCAACGAGCAGTACTTC.

As DNA, the CDR3 is TGTGCCAGCAGCCCACGGACTAGCGGCGAGCAGTACTTC. Encoded protein: CASSPRTSGEQYF. The gene calls are TRBV7-9 and TRBJ2-7; 10 bases are shared with TRBD2. Germline-derived CDR1 and CDR2 are SEHNR and FQNEAQ (reference sequence). The CDR3 runs to 13 residues. V trimming: 5 bases; J trimming: 6 bases; junction bases outside the gene matches: 4. Full variable domain (remainder filled in from reference TRBV7-9 and TRBJ2-7): DTGVSQNPRHKITKRGQNVTFRCDPISEHNRLYWYRQTLGQGPEFLTYFQNEAQLEKSRLLSDRFSAERPKGSFSTLEIQRTEQGDSAMYLCASSPRTSGEQYFGPGTRLTVT.

This rearrangement joins TRBV4-3 to TRBJ2-5; D is possibly TRBD1 or TRBD2 (6 bases each). Trimming pared 0 bases from V and 4 bases from J, leaving 12 bases between. The germline V gene has CDR1 LGHNA and CDR2 YSLEER. The CDR3 covers 15 residues. CDR3 sequence: CASSQDYGGRETQYF. As DNA, the CDR3 is TGCGCCAGCAGCCAAGATTATGGGGGGCGAGAGACCCAGTACTTC.

The rearrangement joins TRBV4-1 to TRBJ1-2; D is possibly TRBD1 (5 bases). Trimming stripped 0 bases from V and 4 bases from J, with 12 bases between. This CDR3 has 15 residues. Germline loops: CDR1 MGHRA, CDR2 YSYEKL. CDR3 loop: CASSQDCQGGYGYTF. CDR3 nucleotides: TGCGCCAGCAGCCAAGATTGTCAGGGTGGCTATGGCTACACCTTC.

This rearrangement joins TRBV10-1 to TRBJ2-1, with 8 bases that match TRBD1. TRBJ2-7 matches the DNA end more closely, so the J call is doubtful. The germline CDR1 and CDR2 sequences are WNHNN and SYGVQD (reference sequence). The CDR3 covers 16 residues. For the CDR3, the DNA is TGCGCCAGCAGTGAGGGTACAGGGGGTACCTACAATGAGCAGTACTTC. It codes for CASSEGTGGTYNEQYF.

The chain uses TRBV11-2 and TRBJ2-1, with TRBD2 matching 8 bases. J gave up 5 bases and V 6 bases, and 9 bases lay outside the gene matches. Per the germline V gene, CDR1 is SGHAT and CDR2 is FQNNGV. This CDR3 is built from 15 residues. The CDR3 loop reads CASRQTGTSNNEQFF. CDR3 nucleotides: TGTGCCAGCAGACAGACCGGGACTAGTAACAATGAGCAGTTCTTC.

The table lists this clonotype with many counts. This rearrangement joins TRBV27 to TRBJ1-1; 10 bases align to TRBD1. Per the germline V gene, CDR1 is MNHEY and CDR2 is SMNVEV (reference sequence). This CDR3 contains 15 residues. V lost 6 bases to trimming and J lost 5 bases; unmatched junction nucleotides: 9. This CDR3 reads CASRSPTGGWTEAFF. The CDR3 coding sequence is TGTGCCAGCAGGTCACCGACAGGGGGCTGGACTGAAGCTTTCTTT.

The chain's CDR3 is CASSYSHQGNSNEQFF. Here the CDR3 DNA reads TGTGCCAGCAGTTACTCTCATCAGGGGAACTCCAATGAGCAGTTCTTC. This rearrangement joins TRBV6-6 to TRBJ2-1; TRBD1 might be the D (6 bases). Germline lookup yields CDR1 MNHNY and CDR2 SVGAGI (reference sequence). V lost 0 bases and J 6 bases, leaving 15 bases between the germline ends. CDR3 length: 16 amino acids.

This chain joins TRBV7-2 and TRBJ2-1; D call uncertain. The V gene's germline CDR1 is SGHTA and CDR2 FQGNSA. The CDR3 runs to 16 residues. V lost 4 bases to trimming and J lost 5 bases, with 18 bases between them. CDR3 loop: CASSWMGLSTDNEQFF. CDR3 DNA: TGTGCCAGCAGCTGGATGGGTCTATCGACGGACAATGAGCAGTTCTTC.

In this sample, this clonotype turned up a few times. The chain links TRBV7-9 to TRBJ2-3; TRBD2 matches 7 bases. Germline CDR1 reads SEHNR; CDR2 reads FQNEAQ (reference sequence). CDR3 length: 15 residues. Trimming at V came to 6 bases and at J to 2 bases, leaving 8 bases not matched to a gene. The CDR3, as DNA: TGTGCCAGCAGACACCTAGCGGATCCCACAGATACGCAGTATTTT. Protein sequence: CASRHLADPTDTQYF.

This clonotype was recorded once. The rearrangement uses TRBV12-3 or TRBV12-4 and TRBJ2-4; D tentatively fits TRBD1 or TRBD2 (5 bases each). Trimming removed 7 bases from V and 5 bases from J, with 12 bases in between. This CDR3 region has 13 residues. The CDR3 DNA sequence: TGTGCCAGCACCCCTGGGGGTGAAAACATTCAGTACTTC. Its protein product is CASTPGGENIQYF.

Of note for this clonotype: At one end the junction does not follow the germline gene, possibly because of a read error. This chain joins TRBV6-2 or TRBV6-3 and TRBJ2-3, with 13 bases aligning to TRBD2. CDR1 and CDR2 (germline): MNHEY, SVGEGT. The CDR3 contains 17 residues. This chain's CDR3 is CAGRRRLAGGSTDTQYF. The DNA of the CDR3 is TGTGCCGGCAGAAGGAGACTAGCGGGGGGCAGCACAGATACGCAGTATTTT.

The gene calls are TRBV27 and TRBJ2-1; 10 positions match TRBD2. The V gene's germline CDR1 is MNHEY and CDR2 SMNVEV (reference sequence). The CDR3 covers 16 residues. The junction had 8 bases not matched to a gene; V was cut back by 2 bases and J by 7 bases. This CDR3 reads CASSLKGPTSGNEQFF. CDR3 sequence (DNA): TGTGCCAGCAGTTTAAAAGGCCCGACTAGCGGGAATGAGCAGTTCTTC.

The chain uses TRBV27 and TRBJ2-3; 10 bases are shared with TRBD2. V was pared by 1 base and J by 2 bases, with 6 bases of the junction left unmatched. Germline values: CDR1 MNHEY, CDR2 SMNVEV (reference sequence). The CDR3 loop spans 17 amino acids. CDR3 sequence reads: CASSLWWSGGDTDTQYF. CDR3 nucleotide sequence: TGTGCCAGCAGTTTATGGTGGAGCGGGGGGGACACAGATACGCAGTATTTT.